One and the same sample provided the 24 T cell receptor beta chains below, sequenced in a study of T cells after yellow fever vaccination. TCRdb recomputed calls from the 5' RACE reads with MiXCR, one row per CDR3 protein. This table has more than 350,000 distinct CDR3 sequences, around a tenth appearing once. This sample comprised PBMCs, obtained on the day of the first yellow fever vaccination. Source of these receptors: a man aged 18 to 30 who received the YFV17D yellow fever vaccine.

This clonotype was recorded only once. A read error is possible here, since a much larger clone lies one base away. V gene TRBV18 combines with J gene TRBJ2-3; no clear D. Germline CDR1 KGHSH, CDR2 LQKENI. CDR3 length equals 15 residues. The CDR3 DNA is TGTGCCAACTCACTCGATTTAGGGCGCACAGATACGCAGTATTTT. It codes for CANSLDLGRTDTQYF.

In this sample, this clonotype turned up a few times. Here the CDR3 DNA reads TGCAGTGCCTCGGGACAACTCGATGGCTACACCTTC. This sequence encodes CSASGQLDGYTF. This rearrangement joins TRBV20-1 to TRBJ1-2, with D possibly being TRBD1 (6 bases). This CDR3 has 12 residues. Trimming cost V 6 bases and J 6 bases, with 14 bases left between them. The germline V gene has CDR1 DFQATT and CDR2 SNEGSKA (reference sequence).

The chain combines TRBV7-9 with TRBJ2-1; D may be TRBD2 (6 bases). This CDR3 spans 13 amino acids. V was shortened by 5 bases and J by 9 bases, with 14 bases between the two germline ends. The germline V gene encodes CDR1 SEHNR and CDR2 FQNEAQ (reference sequence). The chain's CDR3 is CASSPRGGPEQFF. In DNA, the CDR3 is TGTGCCAGCAGCCCAAGAGGAGGGCCTGAGCAGTTCTTC.

The genes are TRBV28 and TRBJ2-1; maybe TRBD1 (7 bases). Trimming removed 3 bases from V and 4 bases from J, with 19 bases in between. This CDR3 is 17 amino acids long. CDR1 MDHEN and CDR2 SYDVKM come from the germline V gene. This CDR3 is CASSFIRDRGLYNEQFF. The CDR3 DNA reads as TGTGCCAGCAGTTTCATCCGGGACAGAGGACTATACAATGAGCAGTTCTTC. Combining the CDR3 with reference TRBV28 and TRBJ2-1 gives the whole variable domain DVKVTQSSRYLVKRTGEKVFLECVQDMDHENMFWYRQDPGLGLRLIYFSYDVKMKEKGDIPEGYSVSREKKERFSLILESASTNQTSMYLCASSFIRDRGLYNEQFFGPGTRLTVL.

The chain links TRBV7-9 to TRBJ1-1; TRBD1 matches at 7 bases. The V and J ends lost 1 base and 8 bases, in that order; junction bases with no gene match: 10. The CDR3 consists of 15 residues. Germline CDR1 is SEHNR and CDR2 is FQNEAQ (reference sequence). The CDR3 nucleotides are TGTGCCAGCAGCTTAGTAGGGGGCTCTGAGGAAGAAGCTTTCTTT. Its protein is CASSLVGGSEEEAFF.

The chain joins TRBV5-6 to TRBJ1-2; 7 nucleotides align to TRBD1. V was pared by 4 bases and J by 4 bases, with 10 bases of the junction left unmatched. The CDR3 has 15 residues. Per germline, CDR1 SGHDT and CDR2 YYEEEE. The CDR3 spells CASSPGGDGIYGYTF. The CDR3 DNA is TGTGCCAGCAGCCCAGGGGGGGACGGCATCTATGGCTACACCTTC.

There are a few counts of this clonotype. The V call is TRBV5-5, the J call TRBJ2-1; TRBD2 is a possible D gene (6 bases). The ends were cut back, 0 bases at V and 6 bases at J, with 16 bases in the middle. Germline V gene data show CDR1 as SGHKS and CDR2 as YYEKEE (reference sequence). This CDR3 comprises 16 residues. Here the CDR3 DNA reads TGTGCCAGCAGCTTGGTGTGGCAGGAGGGTTCCAATGAGCAGTTCTTC. The encoded protein is CASSLVWQEGSNEQFF.

V usage is TRBV6-2 or TRBV6-3 and J usage is TRBJ1-3, with D unresolved. CDR1 and CDR2 from the germline V gene are MNHEY and SVGEGT. V dropped 4 bases and J dropped 0 bases, with 10 bases sitting between them. The CDR3 has 15 residues. The CDR3: CASSFRQLSGNTIYF. CDR3 DNA: TGTGCCAGCAGTTTCCGGCAGCTCTCTGGAAACACCATATATTTT.

This clonotype was counted only a few times. The chain couples TRBV7-9 to TRBJ1-1; D is undetermined. Per the germline V gene, CDR1 is SEHNR and CDR2 is FQNEAQ (reference sequence). V lost 5 bases and J 2 bases, leaving 9 bases between the germline ends. The CDR3 spans 13 residues. Here the CDR3 DNA reads TGTGCCAGCAGCCTAGGCATTAACACTGAAGCTTTCTTT. Translated: CASSLGINTEAFF.

This clonotype has more than one count but fewer than ten. This chain joins TRBV19 and TRBJ2-3; 8 positions agree with TRBD2. CDR1 is LNHDA, CDR2 SQIVND, per germline (reference sequence). V shed 4 bases, J shed 3 bases, and the junction held 9 bases outside the gene matches. This CDR3 comprises 16 residues. CDR3 in DNA: TGTGCCAGTAGTACCCTCCCTAGCGGGTCAACAGATACGCAGTATTTT. Translation: CASSTLPSGSTDTQYF.

The chain is built from TRBV13 and TRBJ2-1; D gene uncertain. The CDR3 sequence is 13 residues long. The ends were cut back, 5 bases at V and 7 bases at J, with 12 bases in the middle. The germline V gene encodes CDR1 PRHDT and CDR2 FYEKMQ (reference sequence). Here the CDR3 DNA reads TGTGCCAGCAGCCCAACCTATAGAAATGAGCAGTTCTTC. Protein: CASSPTYRNEQFF.

The chain carries TRBV6-5 and TRBJ2-7; D possibly corresponds to TRBD1 (6 bases). This CDR3 region has 15 residues. V dropped 1 base and J dropped 1 base, with 11 bases sitting between them. In germline, CDR1 is MNHEY, CDR2 SVGAGI. The CDR3 here is CASSYLAGVSYEQYV. CDR3 DNA sequence: TGTGCCAGCAGTTACTTGGCAGGGGTTTCCTACGAGCAGTACGTC.

The table lists this clonotype with a few counts. This rearrangement joins TRBV7-9 to TRBJ2-7, with D possibly being TRBD1 or TRBD2 (6 bases each). Per germline, CDR1 SEHNR and CDR2 FQNEAQ (reference sequence). This CDR3 has 13 residues. V lost 5 bases to trimming and J lost 5 bases, with 13 bases between them. The CDR3 reads CASSQGRRDEQYV. CDR3 coding DNA: TGTGCCAGCAGCCAGGGGAGGAGGGACGAGCAGTACGTC.

This chain connects TRBV5-1 to TRBJ2-1, with D perhaps matching TRBD2 (5 bases). This CDR3 comprises 15 residues. The V end lost 6 bases, the J end lost 0 bases, and 13 bases lay between the germline ends. CDR1 is SGHRS and CDR2 is YFSETQ in the germline V gene. DNA of the CDR3: TGCGCCAGCACTAGGCCGGGATCCTCCTACAATGAGCAGTTCTTC. This encodes CASTRPGSSYNEQFF.

In its sample, this clonotype was seen a few times. This rearrangement joins TRBV7-2 to TRBJ2-7; D is unclear. This CDR3 contains 11 residues. The V and J ends lost 5 bases and 4 bases respectively, with 6 bases between them. The germline V gene has CDR1 SGHTA and CDR2 FQGNSA. CDR3 DNA sequence: TGTGCCAGCAGCAACCTATACGAGCAGTACGTC. As protein: CASSNLYEQYV.

The chain joins TRBV6-1 to TRBJ1-1, with 7 bases lining up with TRBD1. J lost 4 bases, V lost 5 bases, and 10 bases had no gene match. Germline V CDR1 and CDR2: MNHNS, SASEGT. This CDR3 is 15 amino acids long. Here the CDR3 DNA reads TGTGCCAGCAGTCTAAGCACAGGGGTTACCACTGAAGCTTTCTTT. Its protein is CASSLSTGVTTEAFF.

The chain carries TRBV24-1 and TRBJ1-2, with 9 positions matching TRBD1. The length of the CDR3 is 16 residues. Trimming cost V 4 bases and J 3 bases; bases outside gene matches: 8. In germline, CDR1 is KGHDR, CDR2 SFDVKD. The CDR3 DNA sequence: TGTGCCACCAGTGACCCAACCGACAGGGGGGACTATGGCTACACCTTC. Encoded protein: CATSDPTDRGDYGYTF.

The J gene is TRBJ2-7, the V gene TRBV2; D may be TRBD1 (5 bases). Germline CDR1 SNHLY, CDR2 FYNNEI. V gave up 3 bases and J gave up 3 bases, with 12 bases separating them. The CDR3 is made up of 14 amino acids. The CDR3, as DNA: TGTGCCAGCAGTGAGAGTCAGGGCTTCTACGAGCAGTACTTC. Translating gives CASSESQGFYEQYF.

The chain joins TRBV5-1 to TRBJ1-1; D ambiguous. Between the trimmed V and J ends, which lost 5 bases and 1 base, there was a span of 12 bases. The CDR3 spans 14 residues. In germline, CDR1 is SGHRS, CDR2 YFSETQ. Here the CDR3 reads CASRTTTTNTEAFF. The CDR3 coding sequence is TGCGCCAGCAGGACTACTACTACGAACACTGAAGCTTTCTTT.

A few counts support this clonotype. This rearrangement joins TRBV21-1 to TRBJ2-7. TRBV21-1 is described as a pseudogene. The CDR3 contains 11 residues. CDR3 coding DNA: TGTGCCAGCAGCAAAGCGGGGGAGCAGTACTTC. It translates to CASSKAGEQYF.

The chain has TRBV5-4 and TRBJ2-1; the D call may be TRBD1 or TRBD2 (5 bases each). Germline V gene lookup returns CDR1 SGHNT and CDR2 YYREEE (reference sequence). The germline V and J ends were trimmed by 3 bases and 2 bases, with 12 bases remaining between them. This CDR3 spans 15 amino acids. The CDR3 nucleotides are TGTGCCAGCAGCTGGTGGGGGAGTACCTACAATGAGCAGTTCTTC. It encodes CASSWWGSTYNEQFF.

The chain recombines TRBV7-2 with TRBJ1-2; 8 positions match TRBD1. V shed 2 bases and J 8 bases; nucleotides not matched to a gene: 13. The CDR3 loop spans 16 amino acids. Germline V CDR1 and CDR2: SGHTA, FQGNSA. This CDR3 reads CASSLFMGQGAKGYTF. The CDR3 DNA reads as TGTGCCAGCAGCTTATTTATGGGGCAGGGGGCGAAAGGCTACACCTTC.

The chain carries TRBV7-8 and TRBJ2-7; unclear D gene. This CDR3 region has 12 residues. CDR1 and CDR2 from the germline V gene are SGHVS and FQNEAQ. V lost 3 bases and J lost 7, with 10 bases in between. This CDR3 reads CASSLDQAEQYF. In nucleotides, the CDR3 is TGTGCCAGCAGCTTGGACCAGGCGGAGCAGTACTTC.

Points on this clonotype: At one of its ends the junction is not consistent with the germline gene, which may arise from a read error. The CDR3 nucleotides read TGTGCCAGCTCACCATGGGAAGGCCTCGGCGGTGGGGCTAATGAGCAGTCCTTC. Translating gives CASSPWEGLGGGANEQSF. The chain recombines TRBV18 with TRBJ2-1; maybe TRBD1 (5 bases). The length of the CDR3 is 18 residues. Germline assignment: CDR1 KGHSH and CDR2 LQKENI.